The 8 T cell receptor beta chains listed next were all sequenced from one sample in a study of T cells in Graves' hyperthyroidism and ophthalmopathy. Amplification of TCR beta CDR3 regions was performed using RNA transcripts as template. An initial round of RT-PCR targeting the TCR CDR3 relied on the HTBI primer set. TCRdb reanalysed the multiplex PCR reads using MiXCR and keeps one entry per CDR3 protein. The sample carries about 52,000 distinct CDR3 sequences, over 40% recorded once. The sample consisted of blood. Receptors originate from a woman in her forties or fifties with Graves' ophthalmopathy.

This clonotype was counted only a few times. A read error is possible here, since a much larger clone lies one base away. The chain carries TRBV5-1 and TRBJ2-2; weak D call: TRBD1 (6 bases). Trimming pared 0 bases from V and 4 bases from J, leaving 10 bases between. CDR1 and CDR2 from the germline V gene are SGHRS and YFSETQ. The length of the CDR3 is 15 residues. CDR3: CASSLDTGSTGELFF. Written as DNA, the CDR3 is TGCGCCAGCAGCTTGGATACAGGGAGCACCGGGGAGCTGTTTTTT.

This clonotype was seen at least ten times. The genes are TRBV19 and TRBJ2-2, with D maybe TRBD1 (5 bases). With 4 bases removed from V and 4 bases from J, the gap between germline ends came to 16 bases. In germline, CDR1 is LNHDA, CDR2 SQIVND (reference sequence). The CDR3 runs to 16 residues. The CDR3 region has the DNA TGTGCCAGTAGTAAGGTCAAGGGGCGCAGCACCGGGGAGCTGTTTTTT. This gives the protein CASSKVKGRSTGELFF.

Of note for this clonotype: One junction end does not reproduce the germline sequence, and a read error may be involved. The gene calls are TRBV5-4 and TRBJ1-5; D might be TRBD1 (5 bases). Germline loops: CDR1 SGHNT, CDR2 YYREEE (reference sequence). The CDR3 length is 17 residues. CDR3 region: CACSLEPGTGGDQPQHF. In DNA, the CDR3 is TGTGCCTGCAGCTTGGAACCGGGAACAGGTGGCGATCAGCCCCAGCATTTT.

This clonotype was counted ten times or more. The chain combines TRBV28 with TRBJ2-7, with 8 positions matching TRBD1. Germline CDR1 and CDR2: MDHEN and SYDVKM. Losses at the gene ends were 6 bases for V and 5 bases for J; bases not matched to a gene: 9. The CDR3 spans 14 residues. In DNA, the CDR3 is TGTGCCAGCAGACAAGGACAGGGTGGGAACGAGCAGTACTTC. It encodes CASRQGQGGNEQYF.

The J gene is TRBJ2-7, the V gene TRBV5-4, with D maybe TRBD2 (5 bases). The CDR3 has 15 amino acids. V was pared by 0 bases and J by 2 bases, with 12 bases between. Germline V CDR1 and CDR2: SGHNT, YYREEE (reference sequence). CDR3 sequence reads: CASSLGGYGTYEQYF. The CDR3 DNA reads as TGTGCCAGCAGCTTGGGAGGGTACGGGACCTACGAGCAGTACTTC.

As concerns this clonotype: The junction differs from germline at one of its ends, possibly a read error. The chain links TRBV6-6 to TRBJ2-1, with 9 bases that match TRBD1. The CDR3 extends over 14 amino acids. The germline CDR1 and CDR2 sequences are MNHNY and SVGAGI (reference sequence). The CDR3 DNA reads TGTCCCAGCAGAGCCGGGACAGGGTGGAATGAGCAGTTCTTC. It yields the protein CPSRAGTGWNEQFF.

There are many counts of this clonotype. The chain combines TRBV4-1 with TRBJ1-1, with D unresolved. The CDR3 totals 12 residues. CDR1 is MGHRA, CDR2 YSYEKL, per germline. V was shortened by 6 bases and J by 5 bases, with 10 bases between the two germline ends. CDR3 in amino acids: CASRHSGTEAFF. Here the CDR3 DNA reads TGCGCCAGCAGGCACAGCGGGACTGAAGCTTTCTTT.

This clonotype was recorded a few times. Being one base from a much bigger clone, this may be a read error. The chain couples TRBV4-3 to TRBJ2-7; D gene unclear. Germline V lookup: CDR1 LGHNA, CDR2 YSLEER. The CDR3 length is 14 residues. V was trimmed by 1 base and J by 1 base, leaving 8 bases between them. The CDR3 loop is CASSQGLSSYEQYF. DNA of the CDR3: TGCGCCAGCAGCCAAGGTTTGAGTTCCTACGAGCAGTACTTC.